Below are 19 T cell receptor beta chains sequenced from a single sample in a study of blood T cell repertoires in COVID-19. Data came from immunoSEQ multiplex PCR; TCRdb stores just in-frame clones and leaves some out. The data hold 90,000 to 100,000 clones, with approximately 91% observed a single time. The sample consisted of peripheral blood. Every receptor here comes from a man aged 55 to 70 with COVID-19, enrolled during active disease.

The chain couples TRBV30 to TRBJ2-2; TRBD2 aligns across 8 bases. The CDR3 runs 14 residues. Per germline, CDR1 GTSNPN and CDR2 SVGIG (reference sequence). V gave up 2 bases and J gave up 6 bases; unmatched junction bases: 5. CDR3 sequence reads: CAWSPTSEAGELFF. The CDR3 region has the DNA TGTGCCTGGAGTCCGACTAGCGAAGCCGGGGAGCTGTTTTTT.

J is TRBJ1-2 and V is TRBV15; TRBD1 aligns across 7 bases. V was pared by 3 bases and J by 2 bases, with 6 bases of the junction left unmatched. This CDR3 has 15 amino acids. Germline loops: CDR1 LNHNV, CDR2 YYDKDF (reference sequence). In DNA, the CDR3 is TGTGCCACCAGCAGGCAGACAGGGTCAAACTATGGCTACACCTTC. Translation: CATSRQTGSNYGYTF.

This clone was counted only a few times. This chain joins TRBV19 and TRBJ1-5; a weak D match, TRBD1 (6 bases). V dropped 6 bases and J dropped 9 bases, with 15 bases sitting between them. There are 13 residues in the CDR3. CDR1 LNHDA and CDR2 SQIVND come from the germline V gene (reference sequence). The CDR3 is CASRGTPGVPQHF. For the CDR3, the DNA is TGTGCCAGTAGAGGGACACCAGGCGTGCCCCAGCATTTT.

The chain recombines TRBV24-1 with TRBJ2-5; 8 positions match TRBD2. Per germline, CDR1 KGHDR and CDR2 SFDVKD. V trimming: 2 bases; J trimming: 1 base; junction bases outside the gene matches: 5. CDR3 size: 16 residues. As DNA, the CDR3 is TGTGCCACCAGTGATTCGGGACTAGGAGGCCAAGAGACCCAGTACTTC. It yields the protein CATSDSGLGGQETQYF.

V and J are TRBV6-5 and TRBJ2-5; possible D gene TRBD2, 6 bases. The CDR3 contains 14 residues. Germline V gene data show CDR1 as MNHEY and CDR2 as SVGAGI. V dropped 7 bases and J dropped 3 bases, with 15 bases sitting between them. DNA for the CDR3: TGTGCCAGCACGGAGGGAGGCTCGAAAGAGACCCAGTACTTC. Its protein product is CASTEGGSKETQYF.

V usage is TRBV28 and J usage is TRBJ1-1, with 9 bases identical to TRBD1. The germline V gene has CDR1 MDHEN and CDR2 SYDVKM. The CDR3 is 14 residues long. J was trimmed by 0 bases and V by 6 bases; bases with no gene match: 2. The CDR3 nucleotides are TGTGCCAGCAGCCGGGACAGGGTGAACACTGAAGCTTTCTTT. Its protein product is CASSRDRVNTEAFF.

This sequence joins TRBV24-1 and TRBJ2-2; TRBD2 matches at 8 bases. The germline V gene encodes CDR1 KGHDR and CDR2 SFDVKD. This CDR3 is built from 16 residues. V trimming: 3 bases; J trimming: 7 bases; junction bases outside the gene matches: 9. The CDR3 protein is CATSDPRGGGNGELFF. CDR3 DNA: TGTGCCACCAGTGATCCCCGGGGGGGCGGAAACGGGGAGCTGTTTTTT.

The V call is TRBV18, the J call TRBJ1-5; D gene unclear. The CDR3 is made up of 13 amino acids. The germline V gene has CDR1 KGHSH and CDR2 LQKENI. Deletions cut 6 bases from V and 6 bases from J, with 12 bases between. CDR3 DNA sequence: TGTGCCAGCTCCGGGGAGGGCTCTCAGCCCCAGCATTTT. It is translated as CASSGEGSQPQHF. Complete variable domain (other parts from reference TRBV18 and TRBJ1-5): NAGVMQNPRHLVRRRGQEARLRCSPMKGHSHVYWYRQLPEEGLKFMVYLQKENIIDESGMPKERFSAEFPKEGPSILRIQQVVRGDSAAYFCASSGEGSQPQHFGDGTRLSIL.

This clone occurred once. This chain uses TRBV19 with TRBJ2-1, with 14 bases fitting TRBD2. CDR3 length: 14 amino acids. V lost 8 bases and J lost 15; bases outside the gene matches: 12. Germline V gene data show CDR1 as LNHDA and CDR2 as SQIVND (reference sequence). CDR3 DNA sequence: TGTGCCAGTTCTTCCGGGACTAGCGGGGGCCCGGGGTTCTTC. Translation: CASSSGTSGGPGFF. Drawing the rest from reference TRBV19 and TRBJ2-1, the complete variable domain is DGGITQSPKYLFRKEGQNVTLSCEQNLNHDAMYWYRQDPGQGLRLIYYSQIVNDFQKGDIAEGYSVSREKKESFPLTVTSAQKNPTAFYLCASSSGTSGGPGFFGPGTRLTVL.

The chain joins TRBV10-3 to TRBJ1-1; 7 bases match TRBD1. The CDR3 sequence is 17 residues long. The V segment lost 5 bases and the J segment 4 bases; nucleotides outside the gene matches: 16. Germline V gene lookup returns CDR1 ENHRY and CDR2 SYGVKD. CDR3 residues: CAISRDRGRGIVTEAFF. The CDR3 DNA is TGTGCCATCAGTCGGGACAGAGGGCGCGGTATAGTCACTGAAGCTTTCTTT.

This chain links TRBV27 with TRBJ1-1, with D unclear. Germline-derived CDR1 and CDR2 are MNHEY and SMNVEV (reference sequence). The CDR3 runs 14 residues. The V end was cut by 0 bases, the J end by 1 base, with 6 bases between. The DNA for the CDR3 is TGTGCCAGCAGTTTATCGGCAGGGAACACTGAAGCTTTCTTT. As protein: CASSLSAGNTEAFF.

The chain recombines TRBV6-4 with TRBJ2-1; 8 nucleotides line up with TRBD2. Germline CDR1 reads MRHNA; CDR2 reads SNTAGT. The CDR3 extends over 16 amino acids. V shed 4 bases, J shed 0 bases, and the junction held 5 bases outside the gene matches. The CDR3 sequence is CASSGESGSSYNEQFF. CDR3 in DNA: TGTGCCAGCAGTGGAGAAAGCGGGAGCTCCTACAATGAGCAGTTCTTC.

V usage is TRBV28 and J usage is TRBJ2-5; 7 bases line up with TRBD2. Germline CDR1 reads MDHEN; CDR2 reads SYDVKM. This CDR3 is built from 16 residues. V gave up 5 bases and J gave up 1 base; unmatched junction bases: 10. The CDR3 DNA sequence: TGTGCCAGCAGTCTAGCCGGGGGAGGGTTCCAAGAGACCCAGTACTTC. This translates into CASSLAGGGFQETQYF.

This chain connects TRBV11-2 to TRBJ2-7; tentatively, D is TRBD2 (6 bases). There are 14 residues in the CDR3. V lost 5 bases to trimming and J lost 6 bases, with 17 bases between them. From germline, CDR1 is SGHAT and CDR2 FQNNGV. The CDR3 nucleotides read TGTGCCAGCAGCAACAACGGGGGTGATGGCGAGCAGTACTTC. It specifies CASSNNGGDGEQYF. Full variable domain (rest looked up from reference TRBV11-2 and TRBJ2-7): EAGVAQSPRYKIIEKRQSVAFWCNPISGHATLYWYQQILGQGPKLLIQFQNNGVVDDSQLPKDRFSAERLKGVDSTLKIQPAKLEDSAVYLCASSNNGGDGEQYFGPGTRLTVT.

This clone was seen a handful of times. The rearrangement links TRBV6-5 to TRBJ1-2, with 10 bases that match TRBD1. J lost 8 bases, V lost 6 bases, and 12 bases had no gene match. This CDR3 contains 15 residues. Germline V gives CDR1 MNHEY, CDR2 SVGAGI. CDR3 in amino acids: CASRPQPGQGLGYTF. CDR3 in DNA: TGTGCCAGCAGACCCCAACCGGGACAGGGGCTAGGCTACACCTTC.

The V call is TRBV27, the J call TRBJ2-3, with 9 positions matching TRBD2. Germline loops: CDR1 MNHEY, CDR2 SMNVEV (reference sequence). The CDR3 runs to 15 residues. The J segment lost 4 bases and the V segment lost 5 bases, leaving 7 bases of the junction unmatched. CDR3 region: CASSRRGGGPDTQYF. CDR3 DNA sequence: TGTGCCAGCAGTCGGCGGGGGGGAGGTCCAGATACGCAGTATTTT.

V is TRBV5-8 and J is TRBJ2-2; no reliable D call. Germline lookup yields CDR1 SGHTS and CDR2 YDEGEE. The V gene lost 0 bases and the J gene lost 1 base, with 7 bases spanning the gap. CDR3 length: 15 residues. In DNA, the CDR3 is TGTGCCAGCAGCTTGGGTACACGGAACACCGGGGAGCTGTTTTTT. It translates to CASSLGTRNTGELFF.

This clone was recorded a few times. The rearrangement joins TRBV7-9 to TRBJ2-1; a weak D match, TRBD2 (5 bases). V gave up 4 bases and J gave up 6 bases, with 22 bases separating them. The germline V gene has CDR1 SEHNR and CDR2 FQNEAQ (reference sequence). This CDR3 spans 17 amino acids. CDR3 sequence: CASSSLDDYNLRNEQFF. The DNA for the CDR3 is TGTGCCAGCAGCTCCCTGGACGACTATAATCTTCGCAATGAGCAGTTCTTC. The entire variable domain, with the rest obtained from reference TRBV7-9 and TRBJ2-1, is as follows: DTGVSQNPRHKITKRGQNVTFRCDPISEHNRLYWYRQTLGQGPEFLTYFQNEAQLEKSRLLSDRFSAERPKGSFSTLEIQRTEQGDSAMYLCASSSLDDYNLRNEQFFGPGTRLTVL.

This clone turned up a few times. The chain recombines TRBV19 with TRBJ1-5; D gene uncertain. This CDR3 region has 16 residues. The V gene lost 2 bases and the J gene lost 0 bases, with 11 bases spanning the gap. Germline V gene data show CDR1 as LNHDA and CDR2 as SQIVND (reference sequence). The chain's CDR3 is CASSITTFYSNQPQHF. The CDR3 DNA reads TGTGCCAGTAGTATAACCACTTTTTATAGCAATCAGCCCCAGCATTTT.